This TCR beta chain is from a study of cytomegalovirus exposure and HLA in healthy donors. Study-level information: The roughly 120 validation repertoires matched the 500 to 750 first-cohort repertoires in platform, a later analysis reported.

In the case of this clone: What it recognizes is unknown.

TCRdb's table, derived via immunoSEQ multiplex PCR, lists solely in-frame clones and lacks some. Among roughly 240,000 clones, 80% to 90% were seen once, and the ten largest hold 2% to 3%. General study results and limits: There were a few CMV-associated chains whose specificity for CMV antigens was confirmed in vitro. In the roughly 130 validation repertoires, a later analysis found that first-cohort TCR clusters tended to co-occur.

This CDR3 spans 15 amino acids. V was clipped by 1 base and J by 8 bases, with 17 bases between them. Germline CDR1 is SGHVS and CDR2 is FNYEAQ. The sequencing input was PBMCs. The receptor's source is a man younger than 30 in good health and CMV-seronegative. This sequence joins TRBV7-6 and TRBJ1-2, with D perhaps matching TRBD1 (5 bases). As DNA, the CDR3 is TGTGCCAGCAGCTTAGGTCAGCGGGGAACAGGCGGCTACACCTTC. This translates into CASSLGQRGTGGYTF.